The TCR beta chain described here comes from a study of T cells in Graves' hyperthyroidism and ophthalmopathy. The wider study: Before treatment of any kind, peripheral blood was taken at initial diagnosis.

This CDR3 spans 13 amino acids. V was pared by 5 bases and J by 4 bases, with 11 bases between. Germline CDR1 and CDR2: SEHNR and FQNEAQ (reference sequence). RNA transcripts yielded amplified TCR beta CDR3 regions. A set of HTBI primers served as the primers for a first-round RT-PCR of the TCR CDR3. One entry per CDR3 protein, called by TCRdb with MiXCR from the multiplex PCR reads. This table has some 560,000 distinct CDR3 sequences, around 16% appearing once. This clonotype was recorded many times. Its antigen is unidentified. The study, taken as a whole, reports: The model anticipated ophthalmopathy a median 6.5 months pre-onset.

The specimen was blood. V is TRBV7-9 and J is TRBJ1-1; D might be TRBD1 (6 bases). The source of this sequence is a woman in her thirties with Graves' hyperthyroidism. CDR3 sequence (DNA): TGTGCCAGCAGCCTAGGGGGGACCACTGAAGCTTTCTTT. Translating gives CASSLGGTTEAFF.